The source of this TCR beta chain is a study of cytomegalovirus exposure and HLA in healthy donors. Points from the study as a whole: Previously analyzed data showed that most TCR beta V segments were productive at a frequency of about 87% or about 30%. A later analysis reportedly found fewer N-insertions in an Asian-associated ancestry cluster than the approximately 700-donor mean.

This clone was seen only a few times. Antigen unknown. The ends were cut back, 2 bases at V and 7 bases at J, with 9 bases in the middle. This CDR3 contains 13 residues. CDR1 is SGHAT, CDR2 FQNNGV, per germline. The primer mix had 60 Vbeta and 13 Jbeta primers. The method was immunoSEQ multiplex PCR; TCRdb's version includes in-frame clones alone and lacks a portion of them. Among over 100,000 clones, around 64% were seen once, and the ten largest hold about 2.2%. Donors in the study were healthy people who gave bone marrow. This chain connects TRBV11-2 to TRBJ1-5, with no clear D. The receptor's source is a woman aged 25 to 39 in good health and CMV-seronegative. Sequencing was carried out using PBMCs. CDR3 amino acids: CASSLLREQPQHF. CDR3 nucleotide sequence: TGTGCCAGCAGCTTATTGAGAGAACAGCCCCAGCATTTT.